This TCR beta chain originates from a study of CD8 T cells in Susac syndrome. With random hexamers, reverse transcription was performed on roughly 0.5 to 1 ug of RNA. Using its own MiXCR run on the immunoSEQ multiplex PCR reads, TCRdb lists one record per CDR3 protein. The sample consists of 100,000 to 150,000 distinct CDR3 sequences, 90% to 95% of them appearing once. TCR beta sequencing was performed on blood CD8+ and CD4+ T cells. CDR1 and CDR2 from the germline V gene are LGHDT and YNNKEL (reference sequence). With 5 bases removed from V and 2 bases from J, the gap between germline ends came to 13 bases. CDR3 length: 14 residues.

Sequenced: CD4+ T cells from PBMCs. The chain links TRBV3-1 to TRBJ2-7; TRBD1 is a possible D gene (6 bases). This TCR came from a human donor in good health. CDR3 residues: CASSWTDRAYEQYF. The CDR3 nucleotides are TGTGCCAGCAGCTGGACGGACAGAGCCTACGAGCAGTACTTC.